The rows below give T cell receptor beta chains drawn from one sample of a study of brain metastases from non-small cell lung cancer. TCRdb's table, derived via immunoSEQ multiplex PCR, lists solely in-frame clones and lacks some. The sample lists 4,000 to 5,000 clones, about nine tenths occurring once. The sample was primary lung tumor tissue. The receptors were sampled from a donor aged 40 or over with non-small cell lung cancer. The CDR3 runs from the conserved cysteine through the conserved F or W. The D gene is left open where the match is weak. Clone size, where shown, is once, few, many, or a class for clones that have expanded.

TRBV19	TRBJ2-7	.	.	TGTGCCAGTACCCCATCGGGCGGCCGACCCTACGAGCAGTACTTC	CASTPSGGRPYEQYF
TRBV7-9	TRBJ2-1	TRBD2	.	TGTGCCAGCAGGGGGACTAGCGGGAGGGCCTACAATGAGCAGTTCTTC	CASRGTSGRAYNEQFF
TRBV30	TRBJ1-5	.	.	TGTGCCTGGAGTCAGGGGCTGAATCAGCCCCAGCATTTT	CAWSQGLNQPQHF
TRBV11-2	TRBJ2-7	TRBD2	once	TGTGCCAGCAGCTTGCTAACTAGCGGGAGCTACGAGCAGTACTTC	CASSLLTSGSYEQYF
TRBV27	TRBJ2-7	.	.	TGTGCCAGCAGTCATGTGGGGGGAGGCCGAAACTACGAGCAGTACTTC	CASSHVGGGRNYEQYF
TRBV30	TRBJ2-7	TRBD2	.	TGTGCCTGGAGGGAGCGGGAGGGGACTACCTACGAGCAGTACTTC	CAWREREGTTYEQYF
TRBV19	TRBJ1-5	.	.	TGTGCCAGTACCCCCGGACAGCGAAGCAATCAGCCCCAGCATTTT	CASTPGQRSNQPQHF
TRBV16	TRBJ2-7	.	.	TGTGCCAGCAGCCAATCAGATTTAGGTGCCAGTCGGGCCTACGAGCAGTACTTC	CASSQSDLGASRAYEQYF
TRBV19	TRBJ2-5	TRBD2	.	TGTGCCAGTAGGGCAGCGGGAGGGGGGGAGACCCAGTACTTC	CASRAAGGGETQYF
TRBV18	TRBJ1-3	TRBD1	few	TGTGCCAGCTCACCAAATACTGGGCTTCCAGACAGGGTCGGAAACACCATATATTTT	CASSPNTGLPDRVGNTIYF
TRBV10-3	TRBJ1-1	.	few	TGTGCCATCAGTGAAGCGACAGCAGACACTGAAGCTTTCTTT	CAISEATADTEAFF
TRBV28	TRBJ1-5	.	.	TGTGCCAGCAGTTCACCCCGCGGGGGAAGCAATCAGCCCCAGCATTTT	CASSSPRGGSNQPQHF
TRBV27	TRBJ1-1	.	.	TGTGCCAGCAGTCCGCGGCAGCCCAACACTGAAGCTTTCTTT	CASSPRQPNTEAFF
TRBV2	TRBJ1-5	.	.	TGTGCCAGCACCGACGATGGGGTCCAGCCCCAGCATTTT	CASTDDGVQPQHF
TRBV16	TRBJ2-4	.	.	TGTGCCAGCAGCCAGGGCGGGACGGGGAACATTCAGTACTTC	CASSQGGTGNIQYF
TRBV11-3	TRBJ2-5	TRBD2	.	TGTGCCAGCAGCTTTACTAGCGGGAGGGCCTCAGAGACCCAGTACTTC	CASSFTSGRASETQYF
TRBV7-8	TRBJ2-5	TRBD2	.	TGTGCCAGCACCAGCACGGGACTAGCGGGAGGCTCACATCGAGAGACCCAGTACTTC	CASTSTGLAGGSHRETQYF